The 6 T cell receptor beta chains below were found in one sample sequenced in a study of blood T cell repertoires in COVID-19. Libraries were prepared by immunoSEQ multiplex PCR; TCRdb keeps only in-frame clonotypes and omits some of them. Of 200,000 to 300,000 clones in the sample, over 80% were seen once. Sequencing was done on a sample of peripheral blood. These receptor sequences come from a man in his forties with acute or convalescent COVID-19.

This clone has a single count. The chain combines TRBV9 with TRBJ1-1; D remains ambiguous. CDR1 and CDR2 from the germline V gene are SGDLS and YYNGEE. With 2 bases removed from V and 5 bases from J, the gap between germline ends came to 19 bases. The CDR3 runs 16 residues. CDR3 in amino acids: CASSVSPGRVGTEAFF. The DNA for the CDR3 is TGTGCCAGCAGCGTTTCCCCCGGGAGGGTGGGAACTGAAGCTTTCTTT.

The rearrangement joins TRBV4-1 to TRBJ1-4; D gene ambiguous. Germline CDR1 MGHRA, CDR2 YSYEKL. The CDR3 length is 16 residues. The V end lost 2 bases, the J end lost 2 bases, and 12 bases lay between the germline ends. CDR3 protein: CASSQLGRVTNEKLFF. Here the CDR3 DNA reads TGCGCCAGCAGCCAATTGGGGAGGGTGACTAATGAAAAACTGTTTTTT.

V is TRBV6-5 and J is TRBJ1-1; a weak D match, TRBD1 (6 bases). This CDR3 has 14 residues. V lost 4 bases, J lost 1 base, and 10 bases lay in between. Germline V lookup: CDR1 MNHEY, CDR2 SVGAGI. The CDR3 loop reads CASSSRGGNTEAFF. CDR3 bases: TGTGCCAGCAGTTCCAGAGGGGGGAACACTGAAGCTTTCTTT.

This clone was detected once. The chain carries TRBV28 and TRBJ1-5; D remains ambiguous. Germline assignment: CDR1 MDHEN and CDR2 SYDVKM. CDR3 length: 12 amino acids. Trimming left V 6 bases short and J 4 bases short, with 7 bases between. CDR3 coding DNA: TGTGCCAGCAGGCAGGAAAATCAGCCCCAGCATTTT. This translates into CASRQENQPQHF.

The rearrangement uses TRBV7-9 and TRBJ1-4; 9 nucleotides line up with TRBD1. Germline-derived CDR1 and CDR2 are SEHNR and FQNEAQ (reference sequence). The junction had 5 bases not matched to a gene; V was cut back by 9 bases and J by 0 bases. CDR3 length equals 15 residues. As DNA, the CDR3 is TGTGCCAGTTCCGGGACAGGGACAACTAATGAAAAACTGTTTTTT. It translates to CASSGTGTTNEKLFF.

The gene calls are TRBV28 and TRBJ1-2; D possibly corresponds to TRBD1 (5 bases). This CDR3 spans 13 amino acids. Germline V gene lookup returns CDR1 MDHEN and CDR2 SYDVKM. V lost 6 bases and J 8 bases, leaving 16 bases between the germline ends. The CDR3 DNA follows: TGTGCCAGCAGACTGTTTGGGGCGGGGGGCTACACCTTC. Its protein product is CASRLFGAGGYTF.